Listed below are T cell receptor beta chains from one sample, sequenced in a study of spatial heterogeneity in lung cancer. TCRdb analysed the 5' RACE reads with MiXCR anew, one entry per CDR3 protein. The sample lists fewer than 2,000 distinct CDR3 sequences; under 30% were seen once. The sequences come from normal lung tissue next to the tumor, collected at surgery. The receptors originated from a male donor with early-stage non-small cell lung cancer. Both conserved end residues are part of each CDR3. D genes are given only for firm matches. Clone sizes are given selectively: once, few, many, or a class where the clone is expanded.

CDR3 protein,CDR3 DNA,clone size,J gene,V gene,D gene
CASSPQTETHGYTF,TGTGCCAGCAGTCCCCAGACAGAAACGCATGGCTACACCTTC,-,TRBJ1-2,TRBV12-3/TRBV12-4,-
CASSFGWEETQYF,TGTGCCAGCAGTTTCGGTTGGGAAGAGACCCAGTACTTC,medium-sized,TRBJ2-5,TRBV28,-
CASKIDGTVEAFF,TGTGCCAGCAAGATAGACGGAACTGTTGAAGCTTTCTTT,-,TRBJ1-1,TRBV12-3/TRBV12-4,-
CASSLDRANVLTF,TGTGCCAGCAGCTTAGATCGGGCCAACGTCCTGACTTTC,large,TRBJ2-6,TRBV11-3,-
CASSLPAGGQETQYF,TGTGCCAGCAGCTTACCTGCGGGAGGCCAAGAGACCCAGTACTTC,many,TRBJ2-5,TRBV7-9,TRBD2
CSARDGGDQPQHF,TGCAGTGCTAGAGATGGTGGGGATCAGCCCCAGCATTTT,medium-sized,TRBJ1-5,TRBV20-1,-
CASSPPHSYGYTF,TGTGCCAGCAGCCCCCCTCATAGCTATGGCTACACCTTC,-,TRBJ1-2,TRBV5-6,-
CSVEPGQGGDEQFF,TGCAGCGTTGAGCCGGGACAGGGTGGGGATGAGCAGTTCTTC,-,TRBJ2-1,TRBV29-1,TRBD1
CASSLFSGGAGGYTF,TGTGCCAGCAGTTTATTTTCCGGGGGCGCAGGTGGCTACACCTTC,-,TRBJ1-2,TRBV27,-
CASSAGQGTEAFF,TGTGCCAGCAGCGCAGGACAGGGGACTGAAGCTTTCTTT,-,TRBJ1-1,TRBV9,TRBD1
CASSFGSVTNSPLHF,TGTGCCAGCAGTTTTGGCTCCGTCACTAATTCACCCCTCCACTTT,few,TRBJ1-6,TRBV28,-
CASSLLLAGGRNEQFF,TGTGCCAGCAGCTTACTACTAGCGGGGGGGCGGAATGAGCAGTTCTTC,many,TRBJ2-1,TRBV7-2,TRBD2
CASSQERGVGYNEQFF,TGTGCCAGCAGCCAAGAGCGTGGGGTGGGGTACAATGAGCAGTTCTTC,-,TRBJ2-1,TRBV4-2,-
CASSQDFLAGQETQYF,TGTGCCAGCAGCCAAGATTTCCTAGCGGGGCAGGAGACCCAGTACTTC,many,TRBJ2-5,TRBV3-1,TRBD2
CASRESADTQYF,TGCGCCAGCCGGGAATCGGCAGATACGCAGTATTTT,-,TRBJ2-3,TRBV5-1,-